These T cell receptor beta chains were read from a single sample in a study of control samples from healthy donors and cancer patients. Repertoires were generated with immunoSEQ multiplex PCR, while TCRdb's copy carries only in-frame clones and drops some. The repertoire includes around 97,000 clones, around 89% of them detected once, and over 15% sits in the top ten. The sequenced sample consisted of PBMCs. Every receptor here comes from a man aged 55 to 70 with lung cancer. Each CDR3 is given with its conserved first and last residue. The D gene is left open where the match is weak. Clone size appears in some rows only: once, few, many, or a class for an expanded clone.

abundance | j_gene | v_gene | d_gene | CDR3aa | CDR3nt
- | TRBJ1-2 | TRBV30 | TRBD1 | CAWSVRGGAHYGYTF | TGTGCCTGGAGTGTACGAGGGGGCGCGCACTATGGCTACACCTTC
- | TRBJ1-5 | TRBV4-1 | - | CASSQDLGQRTENQPQHF | TGCGCCAGCAGCCAAGATCTCGGGCAGCGGACAGAGAATCAGCCCCAGCATTTT
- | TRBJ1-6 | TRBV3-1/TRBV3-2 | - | CASSRSYLTDNSPLHF | TGTGCCAGCAGCCGCAGTTACCTCACGGATAATTCACCCCTCCACTTT
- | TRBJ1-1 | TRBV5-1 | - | CASSFGPNTEAFF | TGCGCCAGCAGCTTCGGACCGAACACTGAAGCTTTCTTT
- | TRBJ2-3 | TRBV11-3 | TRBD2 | CASSLGGGGTDTQYF | TGTGCCAGCAGCTTAGGCGGGGGGGGCACAGATACGCAGTATTTT
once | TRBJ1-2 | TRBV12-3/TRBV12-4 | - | CASSSGTYGYTF | TGTGCCAGCAGTTCTGGGACCTATGGCTACACCTTC
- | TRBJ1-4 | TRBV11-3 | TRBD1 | CASSRGTGLVATNEKLFF | TGTGCCAGCAGCCGAGGGACAGGGCTAGTTGCAACTAATGAAAAACTGTTTTTT
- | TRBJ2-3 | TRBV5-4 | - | CASSLARGRSTDTQYF | TGTGCCAGCAGCTTGGCCCGGGGCAGGAGCACAGATACGCAGTATTTT
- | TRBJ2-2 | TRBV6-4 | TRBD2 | CASSDSTSGGAGELFF | TGTGCCAGCAGTGACTCGACTAGCGGGGGGGCCGGGGAGCTGTTTTTT
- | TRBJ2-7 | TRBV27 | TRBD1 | CASSLRPGQGAQEQYF | TGTGCCAGCAGTCTTCGACCGGGACAGGGGGCGCAGGAGCAGTACTTC
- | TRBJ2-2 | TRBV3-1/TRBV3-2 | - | CASSQVGLWRADGSGELFF | TGTGCCAGCAGCCAAGTCGGGTTGTGGCGGGCGGATGGGTCCGGGGAGCTGTTTTTT
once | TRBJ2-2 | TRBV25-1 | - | CASSDNRVGTGELFF | TGTGCCAGCAGCGACAACAGGGTGGGCACCGGGGAGCTGTTTTTT
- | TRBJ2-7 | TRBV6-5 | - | CASSYSRTGYSYEQYF | TGTGCCAGCAGTTACTCGAGGACGGGATATTCCTACGAGCAGTACTTC
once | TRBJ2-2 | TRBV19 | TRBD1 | CASSNRQGTGELFF | TGTGCCAGTAGTAACAGACAGGGAACCGGGGAGCTGTTTTTT
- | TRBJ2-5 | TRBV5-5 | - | CASSRDPTIQETQYF | TGTGCCAGCAGCCGGGACCCAACGATACAAGAGACCCAGTACTTC
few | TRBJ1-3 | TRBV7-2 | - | CASSSAVRSSGNTIYF | TGTGCCAGCAGCTCCGCCGTCAGGAGCTCTGGAAACACCATATATTTT
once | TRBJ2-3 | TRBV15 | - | CATSLGGSTDTQYF | TGTGCCACCAGCTTGGGGGGTAGCACAGATACGCAGTATTTT
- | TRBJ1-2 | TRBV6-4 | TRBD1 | CASKGQGGPNYGYTF | TGTGCCAGCAAAGGACAGGGAGGGCCTAACTATGGCTACACCTTC